The clone carrying this TCR beta chain was found a few times. Its antigen is as yet unknown. This entry is derived from a study of human T cells and chemical hapten exposure. Findings and limits, study-wide: Versus controls, expanded TCRs had significantly more large CDR3 similarity clusters. PT1 expanded TCR counts and patch test score correlated positively.

Germline trimming cut 8 bases from V and 2 bases from J; bases unmatched to any gene: 8. In germline, CDR1 is SNHLY, CDR2 FYNNEI. This CDR3 is built from 15 residues. TCRdb analysed the RACE reads with MiXCR anew, one entry per CDR3 protein. The profile covers approximately 50,000 distinct CDR3 sequences, with 9.9% appearing a single time and 16% taken by the ten largest. Regarding time point: patch test 3, about 24 weeks after DPC sensitization. Treatment in this sample: therapeutic diphenylcyclopropenone sensitization with weekly scalp DPC. The TCR was taken from a woman aged 40 to 50 with alopecia areata. Some clones in this sample may be carry-over from other donors' samples. The specimen comprised whole blood, sampled in connection with sensitization to the hapten diphenylcyclopropenone (DPC). This chain links TRBV2 with TRBJ2-2, with 7 bases aligning to TRBD1. In DNA, the CDR3 is TGTGCCAGCTGGGGACAGCCAGAAAACACCGGGGAGCTGTTTTTT. It translates to CASWGQPENTGELFF.